This entry lists 7 T cell receptor beta chains sequenced from one sample in a study of blood T cell repertoires in COVID-19. The protocol was immunoSEQ multiplex PCR, while the TCRdb copy is restricted to in-frame clones and leaves out a portion. This repertoire shows around 140,000 clones, about 87% found once; its top ten account for about 9.4%. Sequencing was done on a sample of peripheral blood. The receptors shown here come from a woman aged 50 to 60 with active or convalescent COVID-19.

V and J are TRBV5-4 and TRBJ2-1; 14 nucleotides line up with TRBD2. There are 17 residues in the CDR3. The germline CDR1 and CDR2 sequences are SGHNT and YYREEE (reference sequence). With V trimmed by 4 bases and J by 6 bases, 9 bases remained unmatched. CDR3 in DNA: TGTGCCAGCAGCGACGGGACTAGCGGGAGCGGGGCCAATGAGCAGTTCTTC. Encoded protein: CASSDGTSGSGANEQFF. The complete variable domain, with remaining parts taken from reference TRBV5-4 and TRBJ2-1, reads ETGVTQSPTHLIKTRGQQVTLRCSSQSGHNTVSWYQQALGQGPQFIFQYYREEENGRGNFPPRFSGLQFPNYSSELNVNALELDDSALYLCASSDGTSGSGANEQFFGPGTRLTVL.

The chain is built from TRBV19 and TRBJ1-1; D possibly corresponds to TRBD1 (6 bases). Trimming took 6 bases from V and 5 from J, leaving 25 bases between them. The CDR3 has 17 amino acids. CDR1 and CDR2 (germline): LNHDA, SQIVND (reference sequence). Written as DNA, the CDR3 is TGTGCCAGTAGGTTGGGAACAGGGCCTGGACGAGTTACTGAAGCTTTCTTT. This codes for CASRLGTGPGRVTEAFF.

The CDR3 region is CASSPSLAVSWDTQYF. DNA of the CDR3: TGCGCCAGCAGCCCCTCACTAGCGGTGTCGTGGGATACGCAGTATTTT. V is TRBV4-3 and J is TRBJ2-3; TRBD2 aligns across 8 bases. The V segment lost 4 bases and the J segment 6 bases; nucleotides outside the gene matches: 12. The CDR3 covers 16 residues. Germline loops: CDR1 LGHNA, CDR2 YSLEER.

This chain links TRBV4-3 with TRBJ2-7; D may be TRBD1 (6 bases). CDR1 LGHNA and CDR2 YSLEER come from the germline V gene. This CDR3 is built from 15 residues. With 0 bases removed from V and 0 bases from J, the gap between germline ends came to 9 bases. CDR3 in amino acids: CASSQDQGSSYEQYF. DNA of the CDR3: TGCGCCAGCAGCCAAGATCAGGGGAGCTCCTACGAGCAGTACTTC.

The chain is built from TRBV11-1 and TRBJ1-1; 9 nucleotides match TRBD1. The germline V gene encodes CDR1 SGHAT and CDR2 FQDESV (reference sequence). The CDR3 totals 15 residues. Trimming removed 5 bases from V and 2 bases from J; junction bases left unmatched: 6. The CDR3 loop reads CASSHNTGGNTEAFF. CDR3 DNA sequence: TGTGCCAGCAGCCACAATACAGGGGGCAACACTGAAGCTTTCTTT.

The rearrangement uses TRBV6-5 and TRBJ1-3, with D maybe TRBD1 (5 bases). Trimming removed 2 bases from V and 3 bases from J, with 14 bases in between. Germline V lookup: CDR1 MNHEY, CDR2 SVGAGI. CDR3 length: 16 amino acids. The DNA of the CDR3 is TGTGCCAGCAGTTACGCAGGGCAGGGTGGTGGAAACACCATATATTTT. Amino acid sequence: CASSYAGQGGGNTIYF.

This rearrangement joins TRBV30 to TRBJ2-6; D might be TRBD2 (5 bases). The V end was cut by 2 bases, the J end by 3 bases, with 11 bases between. Germline lookup yields CDR1 GTSNPN and CDR2 SVGIG (reference sequence). There are 15 residues in the CDR3. The CDR3 region is CAWSYRGLGANVLTF. CDR3 coding DNA: TGTGCCTGGAGTTATCGCGGGCTTGGGGCCAACGTCCTGACTTTC.